This T cell receptor beta chain was captured in a study of T cell repertoires in cytomegalovirus infection. General study findings and limits: The study found HLA-C-restricted CMV-specific TCR beta clonotypes dominating the ex vivo response.

Trimming took 0 bases from V and 5 from J, leaving 13 bases between them. Germline assignment: CDR1 LNHNV and CDR2 YYDKDF (reference sequence). CDR3 length equals 16 residues. The table lists this clonotype with a few counts. What it recognizes is unknown. In TCRdb, the reads were re-called with MiXCR into one record per CDR3 protein. The profile covers around 900,000 distinct CDR3 sequences, with approximately 31% appearing a single time and around 15% taken by the ten largest. The genes are TRBV15 and TRBJ1-4; no firm D call. This specimen was cultured CD8+ T cells from PBMCs, taken from culture after CMV antigen stimulation. The sequence came from a human donor in good health (CMV status not recorded). Some clones in this sample may be carry-over from other donors' samples. CDR3 DNA sequence: TGTGCCACCAGCAGAGATTTGGTCAGGAGGAATGAAAAACTGTTTTTT. Protein sequence: CATSRDLVRRNEKLFF.